Below, one TCR beta chain is given with its context. No cognate antigen has been identified for it. Library construction relied on 5' RACE. Each TCR library was prepared from around 3.5 ug of total RNA. For each sample, cDNA synthesis with SMARTScribe reverse transcriptase was split into eight separate reactions. During cDNA synthesis, template switching was used to introduce unique molecular identifiers that contained a 6-nucleotide sample barcode. Two nested PCRs of about 15 and 9 cycles amplified the TCRalpha and TCRbeta cDNA, and bead purification followed each PCR. Before amplification, the cDNA was treated with uracil DNA-glycosylase and purified using the QIAquick PCR purification kit. The second PCR was the step at which Illumina TruSeq-compatible adapters and sample-specific barcodes were added. Library quality and concentration were assessed using TapeStation and Qubit, and about 5 ng of each library was pooled. The pooled libraries were sequenced with 2 x 100 bp reads and custom sequencing primers on an Illumina HiSeq2500 single-index Rapid Run. On the study's bioinformatics: PCR and sequencing errors were corrected by UMI-based consensus assembly using MiGEC version 1.2.6. V(D)J alignment, clonotype assembly and CDR3 extraction were performed with MiXCR version 2.1.1. Gene usage, clonotype sharing and MAIT/NKT TCR abundance were normalised by analysing the top 1000, 10 000 and 20 000 clonotypes per sample. After downsampling to 27 000 UMIs, diversity was calculated as the inverse Simpson index using the vegan R package. Paired Mann-Whitney U tests were applied to discordant twin pairs, with Benjamini-Hochberg correction for multiple testing. Based on TCRdb reprocessing of the reads, there is one entry per CDR3 protein sequence, and DNA is missing. The V and J calls come from TCRdb's annotation, not from the publication. The data table for this sample lists over 110,000 distinct CDR3 sequences. Approximately 2.5% of the sample comes from the top ten.

The data are from a study of monozygotic twins with inflammatory bowel disease (dated by TCRdb to between 2018 and 2020). Context from the whole study: The full study comprised 28 monozygotic twin pairs: nine German pairs (four IBD-concordant, five IBD-discordant) and 19 IBD-discordant Danish pairs. The search for disease-associated traits relied mainly on comparing, within discordant pairs, IBD patients with their genetically identical healthy co-twins. Each individual had, on average, about 151 000 unique TCRalpha sequences and 181 000 unique TCRbeta sequences available for analysis.

The CDR3 measures 17 amino acids from cysteine to phenylalanine. The DNA is unrecorded. The germline V gene provides CDR1 MGHRA and CDR2 YSYEKL. From each donor, an approximately 2.7 ml peripheral blood sample was collected into PAXgene tubes and kept at -80 degrees C. Total RNA was isolated from whole blood with the PAXgene blood miRNA kit on an automated QIAcube, without T cell sorting. Deep TCRalpha and TCRbeta repertoire profiling with unique molecular barcoding was performed on peripheral blood of monozygotic twin pairs concordant or discordant for inflammatory bowel disease. Smoking habits were recorded for all twin pairs, and each individual was classified as a current, former or never smoker. What the research found in general, with its limitations: Repertoire similarity did not differ between concordant and discordant twins, which could be due to limited statistical power. No single strong signal or clonotype linked to IBD turned up in the results, so the idea that one exists was not supported. IBD patients had lower TCRbeta repertoire diversity, measured by the inverse Simpson index, than their healthy co-twins. IBD patients shared fewer clonotypes with other individuals than healthy twins did, most markedly in patients showing signs of disease activity. Because patients were on differing immunosuppressive treatments, the repertoires may have picked up extra background noise and inter-individual variability. Different T cell subtypes could not be distinguished in the analysis.

The material sequenced was blood. The chain couples TRBV4-1 to TRBJ1-1; TCRdb reports TRBD1, a call that lacks DNA to check it against. This TCR was sampled from a human donor with ulcerative colitis or Crohn's disease, or a healthy co-twin of an affected twin (not recorded which). The encoded CDR3 is CASSLIFPGHPNTEAFF.